This is a list of T cell receptor beta chains from one sample in a study of cytomegalovirus exposure and HLA in healthy donors. TCRdb's table, derived via immunoSEQ multiplex PCR, lists solely in-frame clones and lacks some. The sample records just over 95,000 clones, roughly 79% being singletons. Sequencing was done on a sample of PBMCs. The receptors come from a woman aged 40 to 55 in good health and CMV-seronegative. The CDR3 runs from the conserved cysteine through the conserved F or W. A D gene is named only where the DNA matches it firmly. Not all rows give a size; the values are once, few, many and, for expanded clones, a class.

>TRBJ1-2|14|TRBV2|-|-
CASSNAGFSYGYTF
TGTGCCAGCAGTAATGCAGGCTTCTCCTATGGCTACACCTTC
>TRBJ2-4|15|TRBV5-4|-|-
CASSFPGLAKNIQYF
TGTGCCAGCAGCTTTCCGGGACTAGCCAAAAACATTCAGTACTTC
>TRBJ2-5|15|TRBV9|-|-
CASSVAAGIQETQYF
TGTGCCAGCAGCGTAGCGGCGGGGATACAAGAGACCCAGTACTTC
>TRBJ1-5|11|TRBV7-3|-|-
CASSLPQPQHF
TGTGCCAGCAGCTTACCGCAGCCCCAGCATTTT
>TRBJ2-5|17|TRBV5-6|-|-
CASSLGQPAAEPETQYF
TGTGCCAGCAGCCTAGGACAGCCCGCGGCTGAGCCGGAGACCCAGTACTTC
>TRBJ2-3|16|TRBV27|TRBD2|-
CASSPRLAGYTDTQYF
TGTGCCAGCAGTCCCCGACTAGCGGGTTACACAGATACGCAGTATTTT
>TRBJ1-6|14|TRBV27|TRBD1|-
CASSLDRVYSPLHF
TGTGCCAGCAGTTTGGACAGGGTATATTCACCCCTCCACTTT
>TRBJ2-3|16|TRBV7-3|TRBD2|few
CASSLLGSGDTDTQYF
TGTGCCAGCAGCTTATTAGGTAGCGGGGACACAGATACGCAGTATTTT
>TRBJ1-1|13|TRBV19|-|-
CATHPGVLTEAFF
TGTGCCACGCACCCAGGGGTGCTCACTGAAGCTTTCTTT
>TRBJ1-1|17|TRBV4-3|TRBD1|-
CASSPQRAGGQDTEAFF
TGCGCCAGCAGCCCCCAACGGGCAGGGGGCCAGGACACTGAAGCTTTCTTT
>TRBJ1-1|13|TRBV5-8|TRBD1|once
CASSPWGDREAFF
TGTGCCAGCAGCCCCTGGGGGGACAGGGAAGCTTTCTTT
>TRBJ2-3|15|TRBV6-1|TRBD1|-
CASLNRGRSTDTQYF
TGTGCCAGCTTAAACAGGGGGCGCAGCACAGATACGCAGTATTTT
>TRBJ2-7|16|TRBV7-2|-|once
CASSHPPLGHSYEQYF
TGTGCCAGCAGCCACCCCCCCCTTGGCCACTCCTACGAGCAGTACTTC
>TRBJ2-7|16|TRBV21-1|-|-
CASSKAPEGGYYEQYF
TGTGCCAGCAGCAAAGCGCCGGAGGGCGGCTACTACGAGCAGTACTTC
>TRBJ2-7|15|TRBV10-2|TRBD2|-
CASSEKRGAPYEQYF
TGCGCCAGCAGTGAAAAGCGGGGGGCTCCCTACGAGCAGTACTTC
>TRBJ1-1|12|TRBV7-9|-|-
CASSLDGLLAFF
TGTGCCAGCAGCTTAGACGGTCTGTTGGCTTTCTTT
>TRBJ2-1|14|TRBV7-2|-|-
CASRPGGSGNEQFF
TGTGCCAGCAGACCCGGTGGGAGCGGCAATGAGCAGTTCTTC
>TRBJ1-1|15|TRBV7-2|-|-
CASSLLRVGNTEAFF
TGTGCCAGCAGCCTATTGCGGGTGGGGAACACTGAAGCTTTCTTT
>TRBJ2-7|12|TRBV2|TRBD1|-
CASSGDRGGGYF
TGTGCCAGCAGTGGGGACAGGGGCGGTGGGTACTTC
>TRBJ1-4|15|TRBV4-3|-|-
CASSPRGYTNEKLFF
TGCGCCAGCAGCCCCCGGGGGTATACTAATGAAAAACTGTTTTTT
>TRBJ1-3|15|TRBV25-1|TRBD1|once
CASSAGTGVIGTIYF
TGTGCCAGCAGTGCCGGGACAGGAGTTATCGGCACCATATATTTT
>TRBJ2-5|13|TRBV5-1|-|-
CASSGGARETQYF
TGCGCCAGCAGCGGGGGGGCGAGAGAGACCCAGTACTTC
>TRBJ1-6|15|TRBV10-2|TRBD1|-
CASSVSGQGTSPLHF
TGCGCCAGCAGTGTGTCTGGACAGGGGACTTCACCCCTCCACTTT
>TRBJ1-1|15|TRBV6-5|-|few
CASSYRGASRTEAFF
TGTGCCAGCAGTTACCGCGGGGCCAGTCGCACTGAAGCTTTCTTT
>TRBJ2-7|13|TRBV27|TRBD1|-
CASSVGQPYEQYF
TGTGCCAGCAGTGTGGGACAGCCCTACGAGCAGTACTTC
>TRBJ1-1|15|TRBV6-5|-|-
CASSYWGTSNTEAFF
TGTGCCAGCAGTTACTGGGGGACTTCAAACACTGAAGCTTTCTTT
>TRBJ1-1|16|TRBV5-8|TRBD1|-
CASSFRTGSMNTEAFF
TGTGCCAGCAGCTTCCGGACAGGGAGTATGAACACTGAAGCTTTCTTT
>TRBJ2-7|16|TRBV5-1|TRBD2|-
CASSPRRGGLVHEQYF
TGCGCCAGCAGCCCTCGGCGGGGGGGCCTCGTCCACGAGCAGTACTTC
>TRBJ2-2|16|TRBV5-4|TRBD1|-
CASSLDWTGDTGELFF
TGTGCCAGCAGCTTGGACTGGACAGGGGACACCGGGGAGCTGTTTTTT
>TRBJ1-1|14|TRBV18|TRBD1|-
CASSPGQGDFEAFF
TGTGCCAGCTCGCCGGGACAGGGGGATTTTGAAGCTTTCTTT
>TRBJ1-6|18|TRBV5-1|TRBD1|-
CASPPEGTGGRGSSPLHF
TGCGCCAGCCCTCCCGAGGGGACAGGGGGCAGGGGGAGTTCACCCCTCCACTTT
>TRBJ2-7|15|TRBV18|TRBD1|-
CASSPVDRGPYEQYF
TGTGCCAGCTCACCAGTTGACAGGGGACCCTACGAGCAGTACTTC
>TRBJ1-4|15|TRBV2|-|-
CASSLQGSRNEKLFF
TGTGCCAGCAGCCTACAGGGAAGTAGGAATGAAAAACTGTTTTTT
>TRBJ1-1|13|TRBV6-5|-|-
CASRTTLNTEAFF
TGTGCCAGCAGAACGACACTTAACACTGAAGCTTTCTTT
>TRBJ1-5|15|TRBV19|TRBD1|-
CASGQVGIVYQPQHF
TGTGCCAGCGGACAGGTAGGGATTGTGTACCAGCCCCAGCATTTT
>TRBJ2-3|16|TRBV7-2|-|-
CASSLARSSSTDTQYF
TGTGCCAGCAGCTTAGCTCGGTCCTCTAGCACAGATACGCAGTATTTT
>TRBJ2-2|15|TRBV4-1|TRBD2|few
CASSHPSGGAEELFF
TGCGCCAGCAGCCATCCTAGCGGGGGGGCAGAGGAGCTGTTTTTT
>TRBJ1-5|15|TRBV7-9|-|-
CASSDPSGLAEPQHF
TGTGCCAGCAGCGACCCTTCAGGGCTTGCGGAGCCCCAGCATTTT
>TRBJ1-1|14|TRBV10-3|-|-
CAISEGRGQTEAFF
TGTGCCATCAGTGAGGGAAGAGGGCAGACTGAAGCTTTCTTT
>TRBJ1-1|13|TRBV15|-|once
CATSRRGNTEAFF
TGTGCCACCAGCAGGCGGGGGAACACTGAAGCTTTCTTT
>TRBJ2-7|13|TRBV6-6|TRBD2|-
CASSLAGAYEQYF
TGTGCCAGCAGTCTAGCGGGGGCCTACGAGCAGTACTTC
>TRBJ2-7|16|TRBV7-2|TRBD2|-
CASSLAPTSGAYEQYF
TGTGCCAGCAGCTTAGCGCCGACTAGCGGGGCCTACGAGCAGTACTTC
>TRBJ1-4|15|TRBV7-8|-|-
CASSSWETGLEKLFF
TGTGCCAGCAGCTCCTGGGAGACGGGTCTTGAAAAACTGTTTTTT
>TRBJ1-5|14|TRBV19|-|-
CASSGGPSNQPQHF
TGTGCCAGTAGCGGTGGGCCTAGCAATCAGCCCCAGCATTTT
>TRBJ1-1|16|TRBV11-2|TRBD1|-
CASSPQTGTANTEAFF
TGTGCCAGCAGCCCGCAAACCGGGACAGCGAACACTGAAGCTTTCTTT
>TRBJ2-1|15|TRBV11-2|TRBD2|once
CASSLGTSGYNEQFF
TGTGCCAGCAGCCTCGGGACTAGCGGTTACAATGAGCAGTTCTTC